This entry concerns a single TCR beta chain. In the PCR, 60 Vbeta and 13 Jbeta primers were used. The table came from immunoSEQ multiplex PCR; TCRdb's copy has only in-frame clones and leaves some out. The top ten hold 4.5% of the sample, which has over 120,000 clones, roughly 80% seen once. This sample is drawn from a study of cytomegalovirus exposure and HLA in healthy donors. The CDR3 has 15 residues. Sequenced input: PBMCs. The source of this sequence is a man between 35 and 55 years old in good health and CMV-seronegative. The chain links TRBV21-1 to TRBJ2-7; TRBD2 is the table's D call and was not checked against the DNA. TRBV21-1 is recorded as a pseudogene. The CDR3 spells CASTIHRIERDEQYF. The DNA for the CDR3 is TGTGCCAGCACCATACATCGCATCGAGAGGGACGAGCAGTACTTC.